This TCR beta chain was recovered during a study of PD-1 blockade in classical Hodgkin lymphoma. Data came from immunoSEQ multiplex PCR; TCRdb stores just in-frame clones and leaves some out. The sample contains approximately 11,000 clones, roughly three quarters of which appear only once. This CDR3 comprises 15 residues. Trimming shortened V by 3 bases and J by 0 bases, and 10 bases separated the two germline ends. CDR1 is MDHEN and CDR2 is SYDVKM in the germline V gene. This clone has only one observation. Autologous stem cell transplantation was followed by relapse in every patient, and brentuximab vedotin exposure varied.

The chain links TRBV28 to TRBJ2-3, with a tentative D call TRBD2 (6 bases). The material was peripheral blood mononuclear cells (PBMCs), obtained at baseline. The receptor was isolated from a human donor with classical Hodgkin lymphoma. The CDR3 reads CASSFSGTSTDTQYF. The CDR3, as DNA: TGTGCCAGCAGTTTCTCAGGGACTAGCACAGATACGCAGTATTTT.